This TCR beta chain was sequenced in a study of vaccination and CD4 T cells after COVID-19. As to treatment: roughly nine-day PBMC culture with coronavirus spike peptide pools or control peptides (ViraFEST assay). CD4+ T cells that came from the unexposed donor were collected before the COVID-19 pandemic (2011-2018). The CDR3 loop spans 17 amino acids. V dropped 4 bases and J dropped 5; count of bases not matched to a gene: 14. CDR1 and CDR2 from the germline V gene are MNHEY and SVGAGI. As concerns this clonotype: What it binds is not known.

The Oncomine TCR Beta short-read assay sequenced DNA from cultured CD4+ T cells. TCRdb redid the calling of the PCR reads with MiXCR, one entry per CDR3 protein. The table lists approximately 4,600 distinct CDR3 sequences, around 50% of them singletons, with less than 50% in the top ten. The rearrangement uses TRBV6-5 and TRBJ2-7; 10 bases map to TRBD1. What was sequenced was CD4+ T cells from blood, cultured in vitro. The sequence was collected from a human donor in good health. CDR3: CASSWLASDRGINEQYF. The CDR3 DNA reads TGTGCCAGCAGTTGGCTTGCTTCGGACAGGGGGATCAACGAGCAGTACTTC.